Given below is one T cell receptor (beta chain) in context. CDR3 length: 15 residues. CDR1 is SGHDN and CDR2 is FVKESK in the germline V gene. Between the trimmed V and J ends, which lost 4 bases and 2 bases, there was a span of 13 bases. This specimen belongs to a study of blood T cell repertoires in COVID-19. Study background: Donors in the United States, Italy and Spain gave samples during acute or convalescent COVID-19. Sources were T cells, B-cell-depleted T cells, or PBMCs; the material itself was cDNA or gDNA.

Per the original methods: How many nucleated cells were present was estimated from reference gene primer amplification. The protocol was immunoSEQ multiplex PCR, while the TCRdb copy is restricted to in-frame clones and leaves out a portion. V and J calls and clone size are those listed in that table; D and trimming were worked out from the DNA. The sample holds about 100,000 clones, roughly 87% seen once. The chain uses TRBV14 and TRBJ2-3; maybe TRBD1 (6 bases). Sequences were obtained from peripheral blood. This receptor was identified in a man aged 25 to 45 in a cohort sampled during active COVID-19. CDR3 amino acids: CASSPQGYITDTQYF. CDR3 bases: TGTGCCAGCAGCCCCCAGGGGTATATCACAGATACGCAGTATTTT.